The next 4 T cell receptor beta chains were all read from a single sample in a study of identical twins. TCRdb used MiXCR to reprocess the 5' RACE reads, holding one entry per CDR3 protein. The sample holds about 200,000 distinct CDR3 sequences, 15% to 20% seen once. These data were also filed under a second study, of T cells expressing NK-cell markers.

Sequenced material: CD8+ T cells sorted from blood. The origin of the receptors is a woman in her late teens or twenties in good health.

A few counts support this clonotype. The chain employs TRBV7-9 and TRBJ2-1, with a possible D match to TRBD2 (6 bases). V shed 5 bases and J shed 6 bases, with 11 bases lying between them. CDR1 is SEHNR, CDR2 FQNEAQ, per germline (reference sequence). The CDR3 is 13 amino acids. CDR3 nucleotides: TGTGCCAGCAGCCCCGGACTAATCAATGAGCAGTTCTTC. Residues: CASSPGLINEQFF. The variable domain in full, completed from reference TRBV7-9 and TRBJ2-1, reads DTGVSQNPRHKITKRGQNVTFRCDPISEHNRLYWYRQTLGQGPEFLTYFQNEAQLEKSRLLSDRFSAERPKGSFSTLEIQRTEQGDSAMYLCASSPGLINEQFFGPGTRLTVL.

The chain uses TRBV3-1 and TRBJ2-7; D remains unclear. CDR1 is LGHDT and CDR2 is YNNKEL in the germline V gene (reference sequence). Trimming left V 0 bases short and J 5 bases short, with 11 bases between. This CDR3 has 14 amino acids. The CDR3 loop reads CASSQELASNEQYF. The CDR3 DNA sequence: TGTGCCAGCAGCCAAGAACTGGCCAGCAACGAGCAGTACTTC.

This clonotype was seen only a few times. J is TRBJ2-7 and V is TRBV29-1; 7 nucleotides match TRBD1. This CDR3 has 12 residues. The J segment lost 6 bases and the V segment lost 4 bases, leaving 6 bases of the junction unmatched. Looked up from germline, CDR1 is SQVTM and CDR2 is ANQGSEA. The CDR3 DNA follows: TGCAGCGTTGGACAGGGTTCCCTCGAGCAGTACTTC. Translated, it gives CSVGQGSLEQYF.

This clonotype was seen only a few times. The chain joins TRBV5-1 to TRBJ1-2; D not resolved. Germline-derived CDR1 and CDR2 are SGHRS and YFSETQ. The CDR3 contains 12 residues. V was pared by 5 bases and J by 4 bases, with 9 bases between. The CDR3 DNA follows: TGCGCCAGCAGTTCGGACCTCTATGGCTACACCTTC. It codes for CASSSDLYGYTF.